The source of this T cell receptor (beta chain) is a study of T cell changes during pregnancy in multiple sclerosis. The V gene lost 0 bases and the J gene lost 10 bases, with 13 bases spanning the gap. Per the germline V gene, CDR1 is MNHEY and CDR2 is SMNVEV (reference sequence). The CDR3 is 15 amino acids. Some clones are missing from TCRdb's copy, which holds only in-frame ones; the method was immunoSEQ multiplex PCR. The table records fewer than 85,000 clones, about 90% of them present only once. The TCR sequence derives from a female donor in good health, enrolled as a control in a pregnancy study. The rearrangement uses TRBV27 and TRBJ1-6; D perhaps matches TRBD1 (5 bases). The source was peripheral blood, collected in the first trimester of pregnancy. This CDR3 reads CASSLSSGKASPLHF. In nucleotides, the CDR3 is TGTGCCAGCAGTTTATCGTCAGGGAAGGCGTCACCCCTCCACTTT.